One sample yielded the 5 T cell receptor beta chains listed below, sequenced in a study of blood T cell repertoires in COVID-19. Produced via immunoSEQ multiplex PCR; TCRdb's table is partial and in-frame only. There are more than 300,000 clones in the sample; around 84% occur only once, and about 4.6% lies in the top ten. Specimen: PBMCs or T cells enriched from blood (not recorded which). These receptors came from a man aged 30 to 39 who had recovered from COVID-19.

This clone was detected once. In DNA, the CDR3 is TGTGCCACCAGTGATCCACAGGGCTCTGGAAACACCATATATTTT. Translation gives CATSDPQGSGNTIYF. This sequence joins TRBV24-1 and TRBJ1-3; weak D call: TRBD1 (6 bases). V lost 3 bases, J lost 0 bases, and 8 bases lay in between. The CDR3 contains 15 residues. CDR1 KGHDR and CDR2 SFDVKD come from the germline V gene.

This sequence joins TRBV9 and TRBJ1-2, with 12 bases lining up with TRBD1. The CDR3 is made up of 16 amino acids. From germline, CDR1 is SGDLS and CDR2 YYNGEE. Trimming cost V 5 bases and J 6 bases; bases outside gene matches: 11. For the CDR3, the DNA is TGTGCCAGCAGAGGAACCGGGACAGGGGGCAATCATGGCTACACCTTC. It encodes CASRGTGTGGNHGYTF.

The genes are TRBV6-5 and TRBJ2-5; 10 bases agree with TRBD1. Germline V gene sequence: CDR1 MNHEY, CDR2 SVGAGI. This CDR3 is 13 amino acids long. Unmatched junction bases numbered 4, after V lost 7 bases and J lost 5 bases. CDR3 sequence (DNA): TGTGCCAGCAAGACAGGGGGCGGTGAGACCCAGTACTTC. This translates into CASKTGGGETQYF.

CDR3 in amino acids: CASSPYRGQGYGYTF. The CDR3 coding sequence is TGTGCCAGCAGTCCTTACAGGGGGCAGGGCTATGGCTACACCTTC. The chain links TRBV28 to TRBJ1-2, with 9 bases lining up with TRBD1. J lost 4 bases, V lost 5 bases, and 8 bases had no gene match. This CDR3 has 15 amino acids. Germline assignment: CDR1 MDHEN and CDR2 SYDVKM.

This clone was observed a few times. The rearrangement links TRBV15 to TRBJ1-1; no clear D. From germline, CDR1 is LNHNV and CDR2 YYDKDF (reference sequence). Deletions cut 5 bases from V and 1 base from J, with 5 bases between. CDR3 length: 12 residues. The CDR3 DNA is TGTGCCACCAGCTACGGGAACACTGAAGCTTTCTTT. Translating gives CATSYGNTEAFF.